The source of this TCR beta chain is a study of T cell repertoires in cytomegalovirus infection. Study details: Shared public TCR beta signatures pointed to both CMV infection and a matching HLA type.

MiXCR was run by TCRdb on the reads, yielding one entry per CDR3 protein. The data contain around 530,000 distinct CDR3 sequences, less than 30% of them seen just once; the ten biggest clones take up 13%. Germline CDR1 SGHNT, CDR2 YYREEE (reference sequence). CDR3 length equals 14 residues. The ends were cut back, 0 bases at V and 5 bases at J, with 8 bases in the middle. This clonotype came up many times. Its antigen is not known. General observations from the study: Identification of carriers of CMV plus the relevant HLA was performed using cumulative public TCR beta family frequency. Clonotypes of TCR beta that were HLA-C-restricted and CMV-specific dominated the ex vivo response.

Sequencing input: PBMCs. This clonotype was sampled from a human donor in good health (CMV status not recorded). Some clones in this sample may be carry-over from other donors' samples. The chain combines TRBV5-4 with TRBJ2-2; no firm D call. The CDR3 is CASSLVSGTGELFF. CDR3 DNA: TGTGCCAGCAGCTTGGTCTCGGGTACCGGGGAGCTGTTTTTT. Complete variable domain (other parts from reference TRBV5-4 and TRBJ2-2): ETGVTQSPTHLIKTRGQQVTLRCSSQSGHNTVSWYQQALGQGPQFIFQYYREEENGRGNFPPRFSGLQFPNYSSELNVNALELDDSALYLCASSLVSGTGELFFGEGSRLTVL.